Listed here are 5 T cell receptor beta chains from one sample, sequenced in a study of shared clonotypes between healthy human individuals. Using immunoSEQ multiplex PCR, the repertoire was profiled, and TCRdb retains in-frame clones only, with some absent. Of around 700,000 clones listed, about 78% are singletons. Sequences were obtained from memory CD4+ T cells sorted from blood. As for subset: CD45RA-negative fraction. The receptor source for this set is a woman between 25 and 40 years old in good health.

This sequence joins TRBV7-2 and TRBJ1-2, with 8 bases lining up with TRBD1. Germline V gene data show CDR1 as SGHTA and CDR2 as FQGNSA. The V segment lost 5 bases and the J segment 4 bases; nucleotides outside the gene matches: 12. CDR3 length: 16 amino acids. The CDR3 region has the DNA TGTGCCAGCAGCAACGGACAGGGCCCTCACGTCTATGGCTACACCTTC. Translation gives CASSNGQGPHVYGYTF.

The V and J genes are TRBV6-1 and TRBJ1-2, with 8 bases lining up with TRBD1. V shed 9 bases and J 6 bases; nucleotides not matched to a gene: 12. Germline lookup yields CDR1 MNHNS and CDR2 SASEGT. This CDR3 contains 14 residues. The CDR3 nucleotides read TGTGCCAGGATGACAGGGGTTAATCGGAATGGCTACACCTTC. Translation gives CARMTGVNRNGYTF.

The V and J genes are TRBV28 and TRBJ2-7; D is unresolved. The CDR3 extends over 12 amino acids. Trimming pared 3 bases from V and 4 bases from J, leaving 7 bases between. Germline CDR1 and CDR2: MDHEN and SYDVKM. Here the CDR3 reads CASSLVHYEQYF. The CDR3 nucleotides read TGTGCCAGCAGTTTGGTGCATTACGAGCAGTACTTC.

A few counts support this clone. The DNA for the CDR3 is TGTGCCAGTAGTTTTGCTCTGGGGTCTGGCGAGCAGTACTTC. This gives the protein CASSFALGSGEQYF. The genes are TRBV19 and TRBJ2-7; D not resolved. Trimming took off 5 bases at V and 6 bases at J, with 17 bases between the two ends. Germline V gives CDR1 LNHDA, CDR2 SQIVND (reference sequence). The CDR3 is made up of 14 amino acids.

The genes are TRBV5-1 and TRBJ2-1, with unresolved D. V was trimmed by 2 bases and J by 4 bases, leaving 4 bases between them. The CDR3 is 12 amino acids. CDR1 SGHRS and CDR2 YFSETQ come from the germline V gene. The CDR3 coding sequence is TGCGCCAGCAGCTTTGGGTACAATGAGCAGTTCTTC. Protein sequence: CASSFGYNEQFF.